This T cell receptor (beta chain) originates from a study of cytomegalovirus exposure and HLA in healthy donors. Across the study: Some 85 million unique TCRs, all from HLA-typed donors, were included in an early release of the data. Study-wide results and caveats: Compared with the roughly 730-donor mean, an Asian-associated ancestry cluster reportedly had fewer N-insertions, according to a later analysis.

Researchers ran the PCR with 60 Vbeta and 13 Jbeta primers. Profiling relied on immunoSEQ multiplex PCR, and the TCRdb table lists in-frame clones only, not all of them. The sample lists some 200,000 clones, 70% to 80% occurring once. As regards this clone: As yet, its antigen is unknown.

This CDR3 comprises 14 residues. With 4 bases clipped from V and 4 bases from J, the junction kept 6 bases outside the gene matches. The V gene's germline CDR1 is MNHEY and CDR2 SMNVEV (reference sequence). Sequencing was done on a sample of PBMCs. The receptor's source is a man between 40 and 49 years old in good health and CMV-seronegative. J is TRBJ2-7 and V is TRBV27, with 8 bases identical to TRBD2. CDR3: CASSSSGSGYEQYF. CDR3 in DNA: TGTGCCAGCAGTTCCAGCGGGAGTGGTTACGAGCAGTACTTC.